A single sample is the source of the 16 T cell receptor beta chains below, sequenced in a study of T cell responses to AZD1222 COVID-19 vaccine (dated by TCRdb to the early 2020s). Library preparation employed the immunoSEQ multiplex PCR assay. This immuneACCESS table, as held by TCRdb, lists in-frame sequences with V and J called but not all clones. Of the missing ones, under half trace to an unresolved V gene in checked studies; the others have no known cause. This sample has about 85,000 clones in its table, and about 90% of those were observed once. The ten largest clones capture approximately 15% of the sample. Reading the label with the study, this specimen's time point is: baseline before first vaccination. The sample here was peripheral blood, taken on day 0 of AZD1222 vaccination. The source of these receptors is an adult in good health.

V usage is TRBV19 and J usage is TRBJ2-5; D perhaps matches TRBD2 (6 bases). The CDR3 has 14 residues. The V and J ends lost 6 bases and 7 bases respectively, with 18 bases between them. In germline, CDR1 is LNHDA, CDR2 SQIVND (reference sequence). This CDR3 reads CASSQGLLTGTQYF. CDR3 in DNA: TGTGCCAGTAGCCAAGGACTACTCACAGGGACCCAGTACTTC.

The chain uses TRBV7-2 and TRBJ1-1, with TRBD1 as a possible D gene (6 bases). With 7 bases removed from V and 5 bases from J, the gap between germline ends came to 14 bases. Germline V lookup: CDR1 SGHTA, CDR2 FQGNSA. There are 13 residues in the CDR3. The CDR3 DNA is TGTGCCAGCACGCGACAGGTACGAACTGAAGCTTTCTTT. It is translated as CASTRQVRTEAFF.

This chain connects TRBV18 to TRBJ1-2; D gene ambiguous. Germline CDR1 is KGHSH and CDR2 is LQKENI. This CDR3 has 13 amino acids. With 3 bases removed from V and 7 bases from J, the gap between germline ends came to 12 bases. The CDR3 DNA is TGTGCCAGCTCACCCCCGGATAAGGGTGGCTACACCTTC. Translation gives CASSPPDKGGYTF. Filled out from reference TRBV18 and TRBJ1-2, the complete variable domain reads NAGVMQNPRHLVRRRGQEARLRCSPMKGHSHVYWYRQLPEEGLKFMVYLQKENIIDESGMPKERFSAEFPKEGPSILRIQQVVRGDSAAYFCASSPPDKGGYTFGSGTRLTVV.

This CDR3 is CASSRNGQGNNSPLHF. The CDR3 DNA is TGTGCCAGCTCGCGAAACGGACAAGGAAATAATTCACCCCTCCACTTT. The V call is TRBV18, the J call TRBJ1-6; TRBD1 might be the D (5 bases). This CDR3 has 16 residues. The germline V and J ends were trimmed by 6 bases and 5 bases, with 17 bases remaining between them. The germline V gene encodes CDR1 KGHSH and CDR2 LQKENI.

The chain has TRBV4-2 and TRBJ2-7; TRBD2 agrees at 11 bases. V lost 4 bases and J lost 5; bases outside the gene matches: 10. Germline assignment: CDR1 LGHNA and CDR2 YNFKEQ. The CDR3 length is 16 residues. CDR3 nucleotide sequence: TGTGCCAGCAGCCTAATATTAGCGGGAGGGCGAAACGAGCAGTACTTC. It translates to CASSLILAGGRNEQYF.

This clone has a single count. The chain links TRBV11-1 to TRBJ1-2, with 9 bases lining up with TRBD1. Germline CDR1 and CDR2: SGHAT and FQDESV (reference sequence). V trimming: 3 bases; J trimming: 3 bases; junction bases outside the gene matches: 2. The CDR3 covers 14 residues. This CDR3 reads CASSLGQGDYGYTF. In nucleotides, the CDR3 is TGTGCCAGCAGCTTGGGACAGGGTGACTATGGCTACACCTTC.

This sequence joins TRBV30 and TRBJ2-7; no clear D gene. The CDR3 extends over 17 amino acids. In germline, CDR1 is GTSNPN, CDR2 SVGIG (reference sequence). V gave up 0 bases and J gave up 0 bases, with 18 bases separating them. The CDR3 is CAWSVGQVVGISYEQYF. CDR3 DNA sequence: TGTGCCTGGAGTGTAGGGCAGGTGGTAGGGATCTCCTACGAGCAGTACTTC.

The chain uses TRBV29-1 and TRBJ1-2, with D tentatively TRBD1 (6 bases). CDR3 size: 11 residues. The V end was cut by 7 bases, the J end by 2 bases, with 8 bases between. From germline, CDR1 is SQVTM and CDR2 ANQGSEA. The CDR3 DNA reads TGCAGCGGAGGGGGGAACTATGGCTACACCTTC. Translated, it gives CSGGGNYGYTF.

This chain links TRBV11-3 with TRBJ2-2; no reliable D call. The CDR3 runs to 11 residues. The V and J ends lost 5 bases and 10 bases respectively, with 8 bases between them. Germline CDR1 reads SGHNT; CDR2 reads YENEEA. The CDR3 here is CASSRAEELFF. CDR3 DNA sequence: TGTGCCAGCAGCCGAGCCGAGGAGCTGTTTTTT.

This clone was recorded only once. J is TRBJ1-2 and V is TRBV5-5, with D uncertain. Germline assignment: CDR1 SGHKS and CDR2 YYEKEE (reference sequence). CDR3 length: 16 residues. The germline V and J ends were trimmed by 4 bases and 6 bases, with 22 bases remaining between them. In DNA, the CDR3 is TGTGCCAGCAGCCCCCAGCCCCAGGTCGCGCTTGATGGCTACACCTTC. The encoded protein is CASSPQPQVALDGYTF.

The genes are TRBV19 and TRBJ1-6; 9 bases fit TRBD1. The CDR3 covers 16 residues. With 7 bases clipped from V and 7 bases from J, the junction kept 11 bases outside the gene matches. The germline gives CDR1 LNHDA, CDR2 SQIVND (reference sequence). DNA for the CDR3: TGTGCCAGTACCATCCGGACAGGGGCTGTGAATTCACCCCTCCACTTT. Translation gives CASTIRTGAVNSPLHF.

The chain has TRBV10-3 and TRBJ1-3, with 7 bases fitting TRBD1. V lost 3 bases, J lost 3 bases, and 5 bases stayed unmatched. Germline V gives CDR1 ENHRY, CDR2 SYGVKD. The CDR3 spans 15 residues. The CDR3 here is CAISDPGTVGNTIYF. In DNA, the CDR3 is TGTGCCATCAGTGACCCGGGGACAGTTGGAAACACCATATATTTT.

The chain employs TRBV2 and TRBJ1-5; TRBD1 aligns across 10 bases. CDR3 length equals 15 residues. The germline gives CDR1 SNHLY, CDR2 FYNNEI. J lost 6 bases, V lost 6 bases, and 8 bases had no gene match. The CDR3 region is CASSPDRGFRQPQHF. The CDR3 DNA follows: TGTGCCAGCAGCCCGGACAGGGGGTTTCGTCAGCCCCAGCATTTT.

The chain couples TRBV25-1 to TRBJ2-6, with D unresolved. The germline gives CDR1 MGHDK, CDR2 SYGVNS. The CDR3 is made up of 14 amino acids. The germline V and J ends were trimmed by 10 bases and 0 bases, with 10 bases remaining between them. The CDR3 region is CATPQYSGANVLTF. The CDR3 DNA follows: TGTGCCACCCCCCAGTACTCTGGGGCCAACGTCCTGACTTTC.

This clone was observed once. This sequence joins TRBV24-1 and TRBJ2-7; D gene unclear. Germline CDR1 and CDR2: KGHDR and SFDVKD. Trimming left V 7 bases short and J 10 bases short, with 10 bases between. The CDR3 consists of 10 residues. As DNA, the CDR3 is TGTGCCACCAGCGGCCGGAGACAGTACTTC. It specifies CATSGRRQYF.

This clone has just one count. V and J are TRBV6-2 or TRBV6-3 and TRBJ1-5, with D hard to call. The CDR3 is 14 residues long. Germline CDR1 is MNHEY and CDR2 is SVGEGT. Trimming shortened V by 4 bases and J by 3 bases, and 10 bases separated the two germline ends. The CDR3: CASSFRQPNQPQHF. The CDR3 nucleotides read TGTGCCAGCAGTTTTCGGCAGCCCAATCAGCCCCAGCATTTT.